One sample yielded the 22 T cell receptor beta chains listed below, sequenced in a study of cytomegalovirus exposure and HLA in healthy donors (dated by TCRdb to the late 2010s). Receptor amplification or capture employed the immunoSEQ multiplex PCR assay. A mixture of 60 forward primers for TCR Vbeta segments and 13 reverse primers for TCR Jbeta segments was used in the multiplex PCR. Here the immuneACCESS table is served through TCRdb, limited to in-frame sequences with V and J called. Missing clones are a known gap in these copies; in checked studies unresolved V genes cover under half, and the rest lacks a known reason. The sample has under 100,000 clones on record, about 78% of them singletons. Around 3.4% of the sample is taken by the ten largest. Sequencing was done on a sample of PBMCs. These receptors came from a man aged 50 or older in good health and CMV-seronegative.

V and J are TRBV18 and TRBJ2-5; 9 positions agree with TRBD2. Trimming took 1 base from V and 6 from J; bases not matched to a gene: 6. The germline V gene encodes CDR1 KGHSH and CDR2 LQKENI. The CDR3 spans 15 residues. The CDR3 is CASSPLAGEQKTQYF. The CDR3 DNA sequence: TGTGCCAGCTCACCACTAGCGGGGGAGCAAAAGACCCAGTACTTC.

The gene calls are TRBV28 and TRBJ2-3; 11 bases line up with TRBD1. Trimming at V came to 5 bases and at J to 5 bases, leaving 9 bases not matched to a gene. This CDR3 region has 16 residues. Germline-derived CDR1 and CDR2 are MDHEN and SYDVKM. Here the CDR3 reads CASSKRTGGIGDTQYF. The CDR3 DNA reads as TGTGCCAGCAGTAAGCGGACAGGGGGCATCGGAGATACGCAGTATTTT.

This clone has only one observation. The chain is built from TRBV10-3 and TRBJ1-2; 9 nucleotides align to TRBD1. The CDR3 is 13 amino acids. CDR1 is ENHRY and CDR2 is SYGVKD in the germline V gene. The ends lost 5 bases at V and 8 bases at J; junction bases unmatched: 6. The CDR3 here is CAISSDRGVGYTF. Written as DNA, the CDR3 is TGTGCCATCAGTTCGGACAGGGGAGTCGGCTACACCTTC.

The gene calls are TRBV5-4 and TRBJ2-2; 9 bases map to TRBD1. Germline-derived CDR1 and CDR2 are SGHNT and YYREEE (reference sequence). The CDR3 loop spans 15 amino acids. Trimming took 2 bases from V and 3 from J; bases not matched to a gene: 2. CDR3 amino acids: CASSFGTGYTGELFF. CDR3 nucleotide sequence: TGTGCCAGCAGCTTCGGGACAGGGTACACCGGGGAGCTGTTTTTT.

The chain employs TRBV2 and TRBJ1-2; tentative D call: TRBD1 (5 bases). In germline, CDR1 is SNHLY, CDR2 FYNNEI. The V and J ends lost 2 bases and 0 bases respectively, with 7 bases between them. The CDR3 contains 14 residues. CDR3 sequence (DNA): TGTGCCAGCAGTGAACGGGGGACTAACTATGGCTACACCTTC. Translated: CASSERGTNYGYTF. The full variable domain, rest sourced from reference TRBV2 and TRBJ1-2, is EPEVTQTPSHQVTQMGQEVILRCVPISNHLYFYWYRQILGQKVEFLVSFYNNEISEKSEIFDDQFSVERPDGSNFTLKIRSTKLEDSAMYFCASSERGTNYGYTFGSGTRLTVV.

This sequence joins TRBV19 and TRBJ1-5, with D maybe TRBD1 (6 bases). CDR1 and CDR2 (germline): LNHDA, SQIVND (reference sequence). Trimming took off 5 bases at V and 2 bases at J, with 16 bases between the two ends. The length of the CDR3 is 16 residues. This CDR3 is CASSPIHRTGNQPQHF. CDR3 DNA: TGTGCCAGTAGTCCAATTCATCGGACAGGCAATCAGCCCCAGCATTTT.

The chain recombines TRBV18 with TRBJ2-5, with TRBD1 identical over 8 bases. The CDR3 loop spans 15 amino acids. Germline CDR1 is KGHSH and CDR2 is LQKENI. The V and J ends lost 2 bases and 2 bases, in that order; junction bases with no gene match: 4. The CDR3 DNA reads TGTGCCAGCTCACCAAGGACAGGGAGGCAAGAGACCCAGTACTTC. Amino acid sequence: CASSPRTGRQETQYF.

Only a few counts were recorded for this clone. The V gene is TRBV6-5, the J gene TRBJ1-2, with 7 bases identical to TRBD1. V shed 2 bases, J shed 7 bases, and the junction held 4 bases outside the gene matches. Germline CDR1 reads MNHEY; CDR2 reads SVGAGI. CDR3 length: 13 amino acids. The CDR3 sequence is CASSYLGGSGYTF. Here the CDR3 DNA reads TGTGCCAGCAGTTACCTAGGGGGCAGTGGCTACACCTTC.

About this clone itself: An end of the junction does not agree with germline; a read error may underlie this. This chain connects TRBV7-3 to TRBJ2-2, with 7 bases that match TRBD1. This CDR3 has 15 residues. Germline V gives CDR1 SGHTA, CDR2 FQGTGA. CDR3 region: CASSPGTVNTGELVF. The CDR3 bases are TGTGCCAGCAGCCCCGGGACAGTTAACACCGGGGAGCTGGTTTTT.

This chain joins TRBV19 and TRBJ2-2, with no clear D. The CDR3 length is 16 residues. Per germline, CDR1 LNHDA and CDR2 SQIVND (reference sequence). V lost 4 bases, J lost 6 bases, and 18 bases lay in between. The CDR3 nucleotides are TGTGCCAGTAGTAGTCGGCTAGGCGGTTTGGCCGGGGAGCTGTTTTTT. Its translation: CASSSRLGGLAGELFF.

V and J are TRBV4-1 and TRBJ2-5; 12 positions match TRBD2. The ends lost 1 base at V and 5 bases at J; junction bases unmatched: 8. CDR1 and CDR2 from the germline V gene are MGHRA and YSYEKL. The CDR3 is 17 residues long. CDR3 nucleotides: TGCGCCAGCAGCCAAGGGACTAGCGGGGTGGGGCTGGAGACCCAGTACTTC. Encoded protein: CASSQGTSGVGLETQYF.

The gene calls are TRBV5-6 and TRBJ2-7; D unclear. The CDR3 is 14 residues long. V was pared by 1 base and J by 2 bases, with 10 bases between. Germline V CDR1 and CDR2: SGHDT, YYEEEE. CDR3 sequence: CASSLLVQTYEQYF. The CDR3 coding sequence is TGTGCCAGCAGCTTGTTGGTCCAGACCTACGAGCAGTACTTC.

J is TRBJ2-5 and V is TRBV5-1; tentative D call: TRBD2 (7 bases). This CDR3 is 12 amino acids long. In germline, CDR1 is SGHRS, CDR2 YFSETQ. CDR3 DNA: TGCACCAAGGGGGGGTGTTTAGAGACCCAGTACTTC. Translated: CTKGGCLETQYF.

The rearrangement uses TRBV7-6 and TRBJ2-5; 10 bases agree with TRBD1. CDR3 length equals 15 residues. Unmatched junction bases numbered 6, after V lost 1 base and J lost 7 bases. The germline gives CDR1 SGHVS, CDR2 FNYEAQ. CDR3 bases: TGTGCCAGCAGCTTAGACGACAGGGGGCGCGGGACCCAGTACTTC. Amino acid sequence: CASSLDDRGRGTQYF.

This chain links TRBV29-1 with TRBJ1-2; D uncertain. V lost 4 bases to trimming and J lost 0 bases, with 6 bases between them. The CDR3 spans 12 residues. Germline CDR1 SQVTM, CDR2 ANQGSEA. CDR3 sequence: CSVVVANYGYTF. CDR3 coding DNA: TGCAGCGTTGTGGTAGCTAACTATGGCTACACCTTC.

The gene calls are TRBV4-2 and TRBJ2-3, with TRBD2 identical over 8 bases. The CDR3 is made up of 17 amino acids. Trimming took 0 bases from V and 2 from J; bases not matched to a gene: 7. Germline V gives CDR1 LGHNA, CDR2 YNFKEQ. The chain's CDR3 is CASSQEGAGGTTDTQYF. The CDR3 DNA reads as TGTGCCAGCAGCCAAGAGGGGGCGGGGGGCACCACAGATACGCAGTATTTT.

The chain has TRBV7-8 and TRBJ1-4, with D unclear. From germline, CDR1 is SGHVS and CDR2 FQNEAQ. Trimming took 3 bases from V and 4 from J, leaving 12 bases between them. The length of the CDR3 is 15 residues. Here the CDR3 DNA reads TGTGCCAGCAGCTTCGTCAATACCTATAATGAAAAACTGTTTTTT. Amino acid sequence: CASSFVNTYNEKLFF.

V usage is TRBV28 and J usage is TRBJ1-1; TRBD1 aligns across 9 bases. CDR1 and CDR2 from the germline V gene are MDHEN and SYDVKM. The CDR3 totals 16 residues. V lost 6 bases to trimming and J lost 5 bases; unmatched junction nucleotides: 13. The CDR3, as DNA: TGTGCCAGCAGCCGACCTGGGACAGGGAAAGGTACTGAAGCTTTCTTT. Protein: CASSRPGTGKGTEAFF.

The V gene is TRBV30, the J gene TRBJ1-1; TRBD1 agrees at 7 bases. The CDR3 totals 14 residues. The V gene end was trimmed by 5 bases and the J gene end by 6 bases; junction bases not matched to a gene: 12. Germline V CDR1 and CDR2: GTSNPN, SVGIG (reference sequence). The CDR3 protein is CAWGEGAGMPEAFF. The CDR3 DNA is TGTGCCTGGGGAGAGGGGGCAGGAATGCCTGAAGCTTTCTTT.

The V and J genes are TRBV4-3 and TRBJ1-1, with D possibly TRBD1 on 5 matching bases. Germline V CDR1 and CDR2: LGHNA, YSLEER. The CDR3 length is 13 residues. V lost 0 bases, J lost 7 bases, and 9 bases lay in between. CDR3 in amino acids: CASSQDTGCEAFF. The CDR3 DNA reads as TGCGCCAGCAGCCAAGATACAGGTTGTGAAGCTTTCTTT.

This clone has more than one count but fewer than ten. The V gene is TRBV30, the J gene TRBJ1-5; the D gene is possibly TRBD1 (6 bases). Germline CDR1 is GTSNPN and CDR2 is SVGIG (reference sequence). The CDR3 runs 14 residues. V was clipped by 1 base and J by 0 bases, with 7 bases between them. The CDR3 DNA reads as TGTGCCTGGAGTGCAGGGGTTAGCAATCAGCCCCAGCATTTT. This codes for CAWSAGVSNQPQHF. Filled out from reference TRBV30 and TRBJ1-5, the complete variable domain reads SQTIHQWPATLVQPVGSPLSLECTVEGTSNPNLYWYRQAAGRGLQLLFYSVGIGQISSEVPQNLSASRPQDRQFILSSKKLLLSDSGFYLCAWSAGVSNQPQHFGDGTRLSIL.

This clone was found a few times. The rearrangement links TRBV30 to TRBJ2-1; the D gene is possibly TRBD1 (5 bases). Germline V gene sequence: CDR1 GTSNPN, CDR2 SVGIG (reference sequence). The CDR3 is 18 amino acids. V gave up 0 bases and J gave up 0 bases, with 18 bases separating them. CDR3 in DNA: TGTGCCTGGAGTGTACGATTGCAGGGAACAAGCTCCTACAATGAGCAGTTCTTC. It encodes CAWSVRLQGTSSYNEQFF.